These T cell receptor beta chains were read from a single sample in a study of control samples from healthy donors and cancer patients. Method: immunoSEQ multiplex PCR; TCRdb's copy keeps in-frame clones and lacks some. This sample carries 100,000 to 150,000 clones, over 80% of them seen once, and the ten largest clones take roughly 0.54%. Sequenced sample: PBMCs. All receptors come from an older man with head and neck cancer. Each CDR3 is given with its conserved first and last residue. A D gene is named only where the DNA matches it firmly. Clone size is shown for a subset of rows, as once, few, many or a class of expanded clone.

clone size | J gene | D gene | V gene | CDR3 DNA | CDR3 protein
NA | TRBJ2-1 | NA | TRBV5-1 | TGCGCCAGCAGCCCCTTTAGTGGGGGGATTAATGAGCAGTTCTTC | CASSPFSGGINEQFF
NA | TRBJ2-2 | NA | TRBV25-1 | TGTGCCAGCAGTGATAGGGCGAGCACCGGGGAGCTGTTTTTT | CASSDRASTGELFF
NA | TRBJ1-3 | TRBD1 | TRBV9 | TGTGCCAGCAGCGCCGCCGGAGGGGGCGCCGGAAACACCATATATTTT | CASSAAGGGAGNTIYF
NA | TRBJ2-7 | NA | TRBV30 | TGTGCCTGGAGGTCCGGGACTGGTACCTACGAGCAGTACTTC | CAWRSGTGTYEQYF
NA | TRBJ2-2 | NA | TRBV5-6 | TGTGCCAGCGTTACGACGACAGGAAGATACACCGGGGAGCTGTTTTTT | CASVTTTGRYTGELFF
NA | TRBJ1-4 | NA | TRBV5-1 | TGCGCCAGCAGCTTGGAATTGGGGAACGAAAAACTGTTTTTT | CASSLELGNEKLFF
NA | TRBJ2-4 | NA | TRBV12-3/TRBV12-4 | TGTGCCAGCTACCGGGGGGCAGGGGGAACTCAGTACTTC | CASYRGAGGTQYF
NA | TRBJ1-5 | NA | TRBV2 | TGTGCCAGCAGTTATTCCCAGCCCCAGCATTTT | CASSYSQPQHF
NA | TRBJ2-7 | TRBD1 | TRBV5-5 | TGTGCCAGCAGCAGGACAGGCGATAGCTCCTACGAGCAGTACTTC | CASSRTGDSSYEQYF
NA | TRBJ2-2 | NA | TRBV6-5 | TGTGCCAGCAGCCGAAGGATACTGGCCGGGGAGCTGTTTTTT | CASSRRILAGELFF
NA | TRBJ2-7 | NA | TRBV11-3 | TGTGCCAGCAGCGCCGGAGGTAGCTCCTACGAGCAGTACTTC | CASSAGGSSYEQYF
NA | TRBJ1-1 | NA | TRBV5-1 | TGCGCCAGCAGCACCGAAGAGGGAAGCACTGAAGCTTTCTTT | CASSTEEGSTEAFF
NA | TRBJ2-7 | TRBD1 | TRBV5-4 | TGTGCCAGCACCAAGGGACAGGGACCCTACGAGCAGTACTTC | CASTKGQGPYEQYF
NA | TRBJ2-3 | TRBD1 | TRBV15 | TGTGCCACCAGCAGGAGGGGGCGCAGCACAGATACGCAGTATTTT | CATSRRGRSTDTQYF
NA | TRBJ2-7 | TRBD2 | TRBV20-1 | TGCAGTGCTAGTGGGACTAGCGGACAATCCTACGAGCAGTACTTC | CSASGTSGQSYEQYF
NA | TRBJ2-7 | TRBD2 | TRBV10-3 | TGTGCCATCAGCCCCGGGCTGATACTAGCGGGCGGTTTCTACGAGCAGTACTTC | CAISPGLILAGGFYEQYF
NA | TRBJ2-3 | TRBD2 | TRBV9 | TGTGCCAGCAGCGTTCTAGCGGGAAGGGCAGATACGCAGTATTTT | CASSVLAGRADTQYF
NA | TRBJ2-1 | TRBD2 | TRBV14 | TGTGCCAGCAGCCAACTAGCGGGGGGGTTTGAGCAGTTCTTC | CASSQLAGGFEQFF
NA | TRBJ1-3 | TRBD1 | TRBV5-1 | TGCGCCAGCAGGAGACAGGGGCCCGGAAACACCATATATTTT | CASRRQGPGNTIYF
NA | TRBJ1-1 | NA | TRBV7-2 | TGTGCCAGCAGCTATGCTACAGGACTGAACACTGAAGCTTTCTTT | CASSYATGLNTEAFF
NA | TRBJ1-2 | NA | TRBV30 | TGTGCCTGGAGTGACAGGGCTGGCTATGGCTACACCTTC | CAWSDRAGYGYTF
NA | TRBJ2-1 | NA | TRBV19 | TGTGCCAGTAGTCGACTGACCTACAATGAGCAGTTCTTC | CASSRLTYNEQFF
few | TRBJ1-6 | NA | TRBV6-5 | TGTGCCAGCAGTTCCGGGTACGGTTCACCCCTCCACTTT | CASSSGYGSPLHF
NA | TRBJ1-2 | NA | TRBV6-1 | TGTGCCAGCAGTGAAGCGCTTCGGGGCGGCTATGGCTACACCTTC | CASSEALRGGYGYTF
NA | TRBJ1-2 | NA | TRBV5-1 | TGCGCCAGCAGCCCGGACAGCTTTAACTATGGCTACACCTTC | CASSPDSFNYGYTF
NA | TRBJ1-2 | NA | TRBV21-1 | TGTGCCAGCAGCCAGGGACCTAACTATGGCTACACCTTC | CASSQGPNYGYTF
NA | TRBJ2-1 | NA | TRBV5-1 | TGCGCCAGCAGCTTCTTGGGCGATGAGCAGTTCTTC | CASSFLGDEQFF
NA | TRBJ2-3 | NA | TRBV6-5 | TGTGCCAGCAGGTCGCGGGGGCCCCGAGTAGATACGCAGTATTTT | CASRSRGPRVDTQYF
NA | TRBJ2-1 | TRBD1 | TRBV19 | TGTGCCAGTAGTATAAAAGGACAGGGATGGAGTTTGAATGAGCAGTTCTTC | CASSIKGQGWSLNEQFF
NA | TRBJ2-1 | NA | TRBV19 | TGTGCCAGTAGTATAATAGGCGGGATCTACAATGAGCAGTTCTTC | CASSIIGGIYNEQFF
NA | TRBJ2-7 | NA | TRBV6-2/TRBV6-3 | TGTGCCAGCAGTTACAGGCCGAACGAGCAGTACTTC | CASSYRPNEQYF
NA | TRBJ2-6 | NA | TRBV3-1/TRBV3-2 | TGTGCCAGCAGCCCCGACCCGGGCTCTGGGGCCAACGTCCTGACTTTC | CASSPDPGSGANVLTF
NA | TRBJ2-7 | NA | TRBV5-1 | TGCGCCAGCAGCTTCGGACAGCATCGAGGCGAGCAGTACTTC | CASSFGQHRGEQYF
NA | TRBJ2-2 | NA | TRBV6-5 | TGTGCCAGCAGTTACCGCCGGGGGAACACCGGGGAGCTGTTTTTT | CASSYRRGNTGELFF
NA | TRBJ2-1 | TRBD2 | TRBV7-2 | TGTGCCAGCAGCGCCGGACTAGCTAATGAGCAGTTCTTC | CASSAGLANEQFF
NA | TRBJ1-6 | NA | TRBV4-1 | TGCGCCAGCAGCCAAGAAATGAGTCTAAATTCACCCCTCCACTTT | CASSQEMSLNSPLHF
NA | TRBJ2-5 | NA | TRBV3-1/TRBV3-2 | TGTGCCAGCAGCCCCGGTCAAGTCCAAGAGACCCAGTACTTC | CASSPGQVQETQYF
NA | TRBJ1-2 | TRBD1 | TRBV19 | TGTGCCAGTAGCTTTAGGACAGGGGGCGGTGGCTACACCTTC | CASSFRTGGGGYTF
NA | TRBJ1-3 | TRBD1 | TRBV2 | TGTGCCAGCAGTGGGGGCAGGGGGGGAAACACCATATATTTT | CASSGGRGGNTIYF
NA | TRBJ2-7 | TRBD2 | TRBV12-3/TRBV12-4 | TGTGCCAGCAGTGGACTAGCGGGAGTCGAGCAGTACTTC | CASSGLAGVEQYF
NA | TRBJ1-2 | NA | TRBV7-9 | TGTGCCAGCAGCTTAGATGGGGAAGGCTACACCTTC | CASSLDGEGYTF
NA | TRBJ2-5 | TRBD2 | TRBV5-1 | TGCGCCAGCAGCTTGGAAACTAGCGGGGGGCCAGAGACCCAGTACTTC | CASSLETSGGPETQYF
NA | TRBJ1-2 | NA | TRBV19 | TGTGCCAGTAGTATACCACCCCCCTTGGAGACCAATGGCTACACCTTC | CASSIPPPLETNGYTF
NA | TRBJ2-5 | NA | TRBV5-1 | TGCGCCAGCAGCTTGGGTCGACAGGAGCAAGAGACCCAGTACTTC | CASSLGRQEQETQYF
NA | TRBJ1-4 | NA | TRBV7-9 | TGTGCCAGCAGCCTACACAGCGCTAATGAAAAACTGTTTTTT | CASSLHSANEKLFF
NA | TRBJ2-3 | TRBD1 | TRBV25-1 | TGTGCCAGCAGTGAATTGTCTCCGAAGGGGGCGCATCCAGATACGCAGTATTTT | CASSELSPKGAHPDTQYF
NA | TRBJ2-3 | NA | TRBV3-1/TRBV3-2 | TGTGCCAGCAGTCGACGATCTATCGGGGATACGCAGTATTTT | CASSRRSIGDTQYF
NA | TRBJ1-6 | NA | TRBV18 | TGTGCCAGCTCACCACGTCACGAGGAACCCCTCCACTTT | CASSPRHEEPLHF
few | TRBJ1-5 | NA | TRBV19 | TGTGCCAGTAGTATCCAGGGGCTTTCTCAGCCCCAGCATTTT | CASSIQGLSQPQHF
NA | TRBJ2-1 | TRBD1 | TRBV3-1/TRBV3-2 | TGTGCCAGCAGCCAAGATTGGGACAGGTTCTCCTACAATGAGCAGTTCTTC | CASSQDWDRFSYNEQFF
NA | TRBJ1-1 | NA | TRBV20-1 | TGCAGTGCTTGTGAGACGGATTTCACTGAAGCTTTCTTT | CSACETDFTEAFF
NA | TRBJ2-2 | TRBD1 | TRBV3-1/TRBV3-2 | TGTGCCAGCAGCCTACAGGGGGGGAACACCGGGGAGCTGTTTTTT | CASSLQGGNTGELFF
NA | TRBJ2-3 | NA | TRBV11-2 | TGTGCCAGCAGCCGAATAAGAAGATCAGAGCGGAAGTATTTT | CASSRIRRSERKYF
NA | TRBJ1-3 | NA | TRBV6-4 | TGTGCCAGCAAGTCAGGCATTCTGTCTGGAAACACCATATATTTT | CASKSGILSGNTIYF